This TCR beta chain is drawn from a study of OX40 agonist ivuxolimab in advanced cancers. Across the study: Patients were given ivuxolimab, an antibody that agonizes OX40 (CD134). Partial responses were seen in three patients, one with hepatocellular carcinoma and two with cutaneous melanoma.

Repertoires were generated with immunoSEQ multiplex PCR, while TCRdb's copy carries only in-frame clones and drops some. The table has some 62,000 clones, under 95% seen once. Germline-derived CDR1 and CDR2 are MNHEY and SVGAGI. This CDR3 has 15 amino acids. The V gene end was trimmed by 4 bases and the J gene end by 5 bases; junction bases not matched to a gene: 6. Material: CD4+ or CD8+ T cells sorted from blood, obtained in a trial of the OX40 agonist ivuxolimab. V and J are TRBV6-5 and TRBJ2-4; 9 positions agree with TRBD2. This clonotype originated in an adult with an advanced solid tumor such as melanoma, head and neck, liver or kidney cancer. In nucleotides, the CDR3 is TGTGCCAGCAGTTCAGGCGGGGGGGCCCAAAACATTCAGTACTTC. Protein: CASSSGGGAQNIQYF.